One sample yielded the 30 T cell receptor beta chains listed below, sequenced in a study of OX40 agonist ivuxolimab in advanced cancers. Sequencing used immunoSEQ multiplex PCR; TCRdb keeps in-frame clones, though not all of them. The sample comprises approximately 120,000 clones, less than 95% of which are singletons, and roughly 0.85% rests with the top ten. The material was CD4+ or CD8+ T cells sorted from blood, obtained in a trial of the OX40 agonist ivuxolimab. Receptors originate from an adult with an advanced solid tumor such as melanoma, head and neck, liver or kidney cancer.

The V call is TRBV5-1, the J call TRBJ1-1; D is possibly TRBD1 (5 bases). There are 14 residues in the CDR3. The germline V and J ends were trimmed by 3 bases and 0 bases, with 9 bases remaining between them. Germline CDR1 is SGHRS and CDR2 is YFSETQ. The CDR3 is CASSWRGMNTEAFF. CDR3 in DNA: TGCGCCAGCAGCTGGAGGGGTATGAACACTGAAGCTTTCTTT.

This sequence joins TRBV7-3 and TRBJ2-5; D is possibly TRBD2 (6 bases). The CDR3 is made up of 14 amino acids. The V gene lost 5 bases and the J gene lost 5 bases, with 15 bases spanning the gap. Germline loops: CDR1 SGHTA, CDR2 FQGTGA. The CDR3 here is CASSPSGVGETQYF. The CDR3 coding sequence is TGTGCCAGCAGCCCGTCGGGAGTAGGCGAGACCCAGTACTTC.

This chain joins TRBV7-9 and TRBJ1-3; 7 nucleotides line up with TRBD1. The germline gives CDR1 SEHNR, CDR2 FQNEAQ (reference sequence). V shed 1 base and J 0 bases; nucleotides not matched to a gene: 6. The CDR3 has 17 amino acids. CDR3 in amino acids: CASSLGRGQLSGNTIYF. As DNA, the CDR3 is TGTGCCAGCAGCTTAGGGCGGGGACAGCTCTCTGGAAACACCATATATTTT.

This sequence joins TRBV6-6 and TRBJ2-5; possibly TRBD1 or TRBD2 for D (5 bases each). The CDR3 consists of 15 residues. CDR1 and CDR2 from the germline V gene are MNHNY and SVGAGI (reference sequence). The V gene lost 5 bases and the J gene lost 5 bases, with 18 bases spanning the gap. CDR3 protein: CASSGRGGSGETQYF. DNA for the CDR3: TGTGCCAGCAGTGGACGGGGCGGTTCAGGGGAGACCCAGTACTTC.

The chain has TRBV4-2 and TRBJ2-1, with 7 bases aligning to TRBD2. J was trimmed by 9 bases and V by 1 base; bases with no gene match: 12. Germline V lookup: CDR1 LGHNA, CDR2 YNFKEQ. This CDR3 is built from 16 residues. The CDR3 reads CASSQGVSLADIEQFF. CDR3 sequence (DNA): TGTGCCAGCAGCCAAGGGGTCAGCCTAGCGGACATTGAGCAGTTCTTC.

CDR3 nucleotide sequence: TGTGCCAGCACCCAATACTCTAGCACAGATACGCAGTATTTT. This gives the protein CASTQYSSTDTQYF. The genes are TRBV27 and TRBJ2-3; unclear D gene. The CDR3 spans 14 residues. With 7 bases removed from V and 0 bases from J, the gap between germline ends came to 11 bases. Germline-derived CDR1 and CDR2 are MNHEY and SMNVEV (reference sequence).

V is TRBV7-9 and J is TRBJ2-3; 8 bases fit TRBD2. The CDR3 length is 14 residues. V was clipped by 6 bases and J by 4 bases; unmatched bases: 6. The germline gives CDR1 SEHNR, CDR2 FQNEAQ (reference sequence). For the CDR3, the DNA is TGTGCCAGCAGTAAAGCGGGAGTTGCAGATACGCAGTATTTT. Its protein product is CASSKAGVADTQYF.

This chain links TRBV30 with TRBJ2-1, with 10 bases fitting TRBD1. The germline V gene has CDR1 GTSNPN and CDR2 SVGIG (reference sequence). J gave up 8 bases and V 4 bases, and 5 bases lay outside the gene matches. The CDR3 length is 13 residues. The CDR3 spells CAWIQDRGDEQFF. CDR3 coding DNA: TGTGCCTGGATCCAGGACAGGGGGGATGAGCAGTTCTTC.

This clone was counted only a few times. The CDR3 DNA reads TGTGCCATCAGTGAGTCCGGCCATGGCTACACCTTC. It translates to CAISESGHGYTF. The J gene is TRBJ1-2, the V gene TRBV10-3, with D unclear. Looked up from germline, CDR1 is ENHRY and CDR2 is SYGVKD. The CDR3 runs 12 residues. V was pared by 0 bases and J by 6 bases, with 5 bases between.

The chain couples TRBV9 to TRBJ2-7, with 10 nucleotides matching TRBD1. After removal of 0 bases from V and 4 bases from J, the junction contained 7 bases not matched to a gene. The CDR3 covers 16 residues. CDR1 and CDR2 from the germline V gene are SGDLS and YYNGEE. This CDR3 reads CASSVGAGGQGYEQYF. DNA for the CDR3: TGTGCCAGCAGCGTAGGGGCCGGGGGACAGGGGTACGAGCAGTACTTC.

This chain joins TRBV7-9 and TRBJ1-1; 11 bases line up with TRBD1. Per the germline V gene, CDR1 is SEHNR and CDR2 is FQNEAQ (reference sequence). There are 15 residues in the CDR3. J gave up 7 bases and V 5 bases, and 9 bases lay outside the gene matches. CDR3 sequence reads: CASSLDRGLDGEAFF. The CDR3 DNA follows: TGTGCCAGCAGCCTGGACAGGGGGCTTGACGGTGAAGCTTTCTTT.

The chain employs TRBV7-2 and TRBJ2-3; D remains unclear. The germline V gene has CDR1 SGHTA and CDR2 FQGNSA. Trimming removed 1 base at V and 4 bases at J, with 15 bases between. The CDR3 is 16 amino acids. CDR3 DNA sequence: TGTGCCAGCAGCTTAGGGGCCGCGGCTTTAGCAGATACGCAGTATTTT. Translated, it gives CASSLGAAALADTQYF.

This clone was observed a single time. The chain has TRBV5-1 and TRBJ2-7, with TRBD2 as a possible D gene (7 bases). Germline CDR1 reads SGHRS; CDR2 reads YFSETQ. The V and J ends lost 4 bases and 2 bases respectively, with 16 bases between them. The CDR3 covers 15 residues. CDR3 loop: CASSPRTGRAYEQYF. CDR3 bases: TGCGCCAGCAGCCCCCGTACAGGGAGGGCCTACGAGCAGTACTTC.

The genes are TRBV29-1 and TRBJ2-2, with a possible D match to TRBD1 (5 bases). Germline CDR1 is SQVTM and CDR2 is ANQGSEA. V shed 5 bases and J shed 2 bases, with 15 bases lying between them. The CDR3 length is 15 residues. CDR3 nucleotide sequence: TGCAGCGTTCAGGTCGTGCAGGGTAACACCGGGGAGCTGTTTTTT. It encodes CSVQVVQGNTGELFF.

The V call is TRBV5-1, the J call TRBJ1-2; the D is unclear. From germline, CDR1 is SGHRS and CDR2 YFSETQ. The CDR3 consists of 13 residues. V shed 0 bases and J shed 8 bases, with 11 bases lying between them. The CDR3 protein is CASSLGSGLGYTF. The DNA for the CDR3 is TGCGCCAGCAGCTTGGGCAGCGGCCTAGGCTACACCTTC.

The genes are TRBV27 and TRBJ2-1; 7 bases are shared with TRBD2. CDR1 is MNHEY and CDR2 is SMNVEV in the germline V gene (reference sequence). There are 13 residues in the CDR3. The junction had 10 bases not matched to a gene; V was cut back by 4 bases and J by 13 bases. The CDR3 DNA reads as TGTGCCAGCAGTTGGGGGGGATCGGGAGCCCAGTTCTTC. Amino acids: CASSWGGSGAQFF.

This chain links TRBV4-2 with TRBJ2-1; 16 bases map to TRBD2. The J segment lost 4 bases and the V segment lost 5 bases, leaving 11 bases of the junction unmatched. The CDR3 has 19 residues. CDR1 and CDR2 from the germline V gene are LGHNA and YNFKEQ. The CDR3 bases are TGTGCCAGCAGCAAATCGGGACTAGCGGGAGGGATAACGTACAATGAGCAGTTCTTC. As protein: CASSKSGLAGGITYNEQFF.

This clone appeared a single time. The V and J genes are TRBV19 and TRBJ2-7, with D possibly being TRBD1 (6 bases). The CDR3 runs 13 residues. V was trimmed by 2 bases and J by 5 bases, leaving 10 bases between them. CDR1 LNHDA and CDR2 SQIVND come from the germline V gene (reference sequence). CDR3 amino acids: CASSIQGSNEQYF. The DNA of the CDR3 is TGTGCCAGTAGTATACAGGGGTCCAACGAGCAGTACTTC.

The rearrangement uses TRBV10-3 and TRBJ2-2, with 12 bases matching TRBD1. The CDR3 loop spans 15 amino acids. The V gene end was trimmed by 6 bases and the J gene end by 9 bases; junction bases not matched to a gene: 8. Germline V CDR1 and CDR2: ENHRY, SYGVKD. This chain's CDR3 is CAISVPGQGAWELFF. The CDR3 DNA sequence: TGTGCCATCAGCGTCCCGGGACAGGGGGCTTGGGAGCTGTTTTTT.

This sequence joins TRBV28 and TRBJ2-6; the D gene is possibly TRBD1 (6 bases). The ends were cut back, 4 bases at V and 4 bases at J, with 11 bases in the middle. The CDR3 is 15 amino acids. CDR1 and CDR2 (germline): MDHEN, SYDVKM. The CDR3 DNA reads TGTGCCAGCAGTTCACAGGGTGCCGGGGCCAACGTCCTGACTTTC. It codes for CASSSQGAGANVLTF.

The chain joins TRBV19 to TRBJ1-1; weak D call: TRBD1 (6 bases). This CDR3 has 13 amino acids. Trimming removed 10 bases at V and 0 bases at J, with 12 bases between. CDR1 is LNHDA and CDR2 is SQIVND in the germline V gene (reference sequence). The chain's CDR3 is CATSGQLNTEAFF. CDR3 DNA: TGTGCCACCTCCGGACAGTTGAACACTGAAGCTTTCTTT.

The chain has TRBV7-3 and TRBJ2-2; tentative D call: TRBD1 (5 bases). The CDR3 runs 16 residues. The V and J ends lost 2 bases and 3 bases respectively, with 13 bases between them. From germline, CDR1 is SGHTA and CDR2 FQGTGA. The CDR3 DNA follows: TGTGCCAGCAGCTTATCGGCAGGGTTAGACACCGGGGAGCTGTTTTTT. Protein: CASSLSAGLDTGELFF.

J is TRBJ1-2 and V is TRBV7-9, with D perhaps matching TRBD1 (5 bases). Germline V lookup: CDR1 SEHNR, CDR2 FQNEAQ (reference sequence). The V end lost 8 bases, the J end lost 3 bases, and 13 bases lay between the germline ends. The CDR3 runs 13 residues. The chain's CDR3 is CASSKGGDYGYTF. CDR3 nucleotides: TGTGCCAGCTCAAAAGGAGGGGACTATGGCTACACCTTC.

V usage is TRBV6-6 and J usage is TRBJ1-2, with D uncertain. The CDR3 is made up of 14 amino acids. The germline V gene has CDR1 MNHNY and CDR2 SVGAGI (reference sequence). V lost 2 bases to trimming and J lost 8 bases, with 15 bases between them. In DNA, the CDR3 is TGTGCCAGCAGTTACAGCGCCCAGAACGGGGGCTACACCTTC. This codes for CASSYSAQNGGYTF.

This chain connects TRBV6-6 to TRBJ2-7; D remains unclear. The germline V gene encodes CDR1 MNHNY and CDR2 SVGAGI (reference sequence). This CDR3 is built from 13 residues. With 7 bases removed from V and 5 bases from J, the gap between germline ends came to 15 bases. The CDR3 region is CASTTINGDEQYF. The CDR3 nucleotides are TGTGCCAGCACCACGATAAACGGCGACGAGCAGTACTTC.

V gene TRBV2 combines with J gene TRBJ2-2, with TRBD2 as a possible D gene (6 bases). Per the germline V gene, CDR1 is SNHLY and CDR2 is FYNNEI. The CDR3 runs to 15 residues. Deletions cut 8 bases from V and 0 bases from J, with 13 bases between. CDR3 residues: CASGGTAANTGELFF. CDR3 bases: TGTGCCAGCGGGGGGACCGCCGCGAACACCGGGGAGCTGTTTTTT.

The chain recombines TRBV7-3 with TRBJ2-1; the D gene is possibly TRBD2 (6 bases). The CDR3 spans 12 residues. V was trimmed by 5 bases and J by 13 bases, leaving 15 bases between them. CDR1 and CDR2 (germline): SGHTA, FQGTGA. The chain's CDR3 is CASSPNSGLQFF. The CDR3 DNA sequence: TGTGCCAGCAGCCCTAACTCGGGACTCCAGTTCTTC. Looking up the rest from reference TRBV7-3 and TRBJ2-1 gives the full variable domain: GAGVSQTPSNKVTEKGKYVELRCDPISGHTALYWYRQSLGQGPEFLIYFQGTGAADDSGLPNDRFFAVRPEGSVSTLKIQRTERGDSAVYLCASSPNSGLQFFGPGTRLTVL.

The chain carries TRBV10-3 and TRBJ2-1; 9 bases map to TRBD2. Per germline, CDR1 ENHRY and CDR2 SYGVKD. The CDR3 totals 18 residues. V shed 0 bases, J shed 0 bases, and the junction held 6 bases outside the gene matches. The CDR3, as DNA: TGTGCCATCAGTGAGTCCGGACTAGCGATCAGCTCCTACAATGAGCAGTTCTTC. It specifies CAISESGLAISSYNEQFF.

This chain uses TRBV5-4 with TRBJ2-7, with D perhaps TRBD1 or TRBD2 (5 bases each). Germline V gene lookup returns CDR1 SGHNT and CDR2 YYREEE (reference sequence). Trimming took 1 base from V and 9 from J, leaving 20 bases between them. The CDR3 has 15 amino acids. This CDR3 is CASSLYYPGPGVQYF. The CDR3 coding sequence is TGTGCCAGCAGCTTGTATTATCCGGGACCCGGGGTGCAGTACTTC.

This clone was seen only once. CDR3: CASSPGTENQPQHF. In DNA, the CDR3 is TGCGCCAGCAGCCCAGGGACGGAGAATCAGCCCCAGCATTTT. The gene calls are TRBV5-1 and TRBJ1-5, with D possibly matching TRBD1 (5 bases). Germline CDR1 is SGHRS and CDR2 is YFSETQ. V lost 4 bases and J lost 4, with 12 bases in between. There are 14 residues in the CDR3.